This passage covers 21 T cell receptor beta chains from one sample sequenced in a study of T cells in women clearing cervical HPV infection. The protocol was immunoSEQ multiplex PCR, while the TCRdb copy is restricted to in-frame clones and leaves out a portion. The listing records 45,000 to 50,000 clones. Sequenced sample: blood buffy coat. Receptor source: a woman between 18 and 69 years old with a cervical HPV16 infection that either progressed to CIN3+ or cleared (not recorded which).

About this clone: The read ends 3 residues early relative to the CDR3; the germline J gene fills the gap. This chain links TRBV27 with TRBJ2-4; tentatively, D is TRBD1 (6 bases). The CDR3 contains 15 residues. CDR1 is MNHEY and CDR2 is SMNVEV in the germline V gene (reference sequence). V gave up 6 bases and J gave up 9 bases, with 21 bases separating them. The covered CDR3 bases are TGTGCCAGCAGGCGACAGGCCCAAGACGGGCCCATT. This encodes CASRRQAQDGPI. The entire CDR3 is CASRRQAQDGPIQYF.

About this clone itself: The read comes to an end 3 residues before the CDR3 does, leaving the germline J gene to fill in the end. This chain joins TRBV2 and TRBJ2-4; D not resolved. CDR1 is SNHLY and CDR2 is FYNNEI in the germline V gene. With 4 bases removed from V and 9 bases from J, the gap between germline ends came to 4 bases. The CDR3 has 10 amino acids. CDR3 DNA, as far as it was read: TGTGCCAGCAGTGTCGGCATT. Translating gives CASSVGI. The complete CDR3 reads CASSVGIQYF.

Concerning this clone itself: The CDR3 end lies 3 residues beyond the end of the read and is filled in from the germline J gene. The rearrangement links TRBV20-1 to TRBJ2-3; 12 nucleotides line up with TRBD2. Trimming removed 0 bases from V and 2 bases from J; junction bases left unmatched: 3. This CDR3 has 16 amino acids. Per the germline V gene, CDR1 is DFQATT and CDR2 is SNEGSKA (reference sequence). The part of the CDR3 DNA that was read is TGCAGTGCTAGAGATGGGACTAGCGGGTTCACAGATACG. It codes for CSARDGTSGFTDT. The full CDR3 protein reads CSARDGTSGFTDTQYF.

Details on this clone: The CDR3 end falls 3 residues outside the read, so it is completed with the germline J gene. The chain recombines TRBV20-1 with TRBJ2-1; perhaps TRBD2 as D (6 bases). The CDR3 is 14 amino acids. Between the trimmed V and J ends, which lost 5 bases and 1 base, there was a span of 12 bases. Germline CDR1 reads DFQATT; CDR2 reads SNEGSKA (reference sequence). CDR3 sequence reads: CSAWDSVSYNEQFF. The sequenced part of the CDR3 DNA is TGCAGTGCTTGGGACTCAGTATCCTACAATGAG.

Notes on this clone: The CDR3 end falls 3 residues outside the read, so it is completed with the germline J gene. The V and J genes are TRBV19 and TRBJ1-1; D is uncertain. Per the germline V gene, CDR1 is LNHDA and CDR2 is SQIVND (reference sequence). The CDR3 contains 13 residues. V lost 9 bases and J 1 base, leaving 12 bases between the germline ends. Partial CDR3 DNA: TGTGCCAGCAGAAATATTGGGAACACTGAA. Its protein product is CASRNIGNTE. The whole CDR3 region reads CASRNIGNTEAFF.

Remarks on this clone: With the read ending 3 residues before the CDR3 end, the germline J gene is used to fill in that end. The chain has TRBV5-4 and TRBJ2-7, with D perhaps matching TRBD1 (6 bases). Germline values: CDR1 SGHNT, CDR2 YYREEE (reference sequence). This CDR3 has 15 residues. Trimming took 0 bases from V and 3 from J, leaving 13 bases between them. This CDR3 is CASSLATGGDYEQYF. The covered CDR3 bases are TGTGCCAGCAGCTTGGCGACTGGGGGCGACTACGAG. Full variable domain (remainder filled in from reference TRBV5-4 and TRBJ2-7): ETGVTQSPTHLIKTRGQQVTLRCSSQSGHNTVSWYQQALGQGPQFIFQYYREEENGRGNFPPRFSGLQFPNYSSELNVNALELDDSALYLCASSLATGGDYEQYFGPGTRLTVT.

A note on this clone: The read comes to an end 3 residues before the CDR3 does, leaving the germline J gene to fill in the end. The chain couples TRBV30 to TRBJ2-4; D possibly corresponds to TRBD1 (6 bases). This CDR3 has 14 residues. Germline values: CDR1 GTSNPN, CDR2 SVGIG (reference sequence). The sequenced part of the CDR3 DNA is TGTGCCTGGAGTGGAGGGGACACTGGCTATGGT. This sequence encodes CAWSGGDTGYG. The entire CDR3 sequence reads CAWSGGDTGYGQYF.

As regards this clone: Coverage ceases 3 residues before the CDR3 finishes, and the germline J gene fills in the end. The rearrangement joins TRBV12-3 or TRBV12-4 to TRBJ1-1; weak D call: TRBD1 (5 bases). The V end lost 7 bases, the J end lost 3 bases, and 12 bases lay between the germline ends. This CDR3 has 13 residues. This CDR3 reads CASTRQLYTEAFF. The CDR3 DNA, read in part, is TGTGCCAGCACCCGACAGCTTTACACTGAA.

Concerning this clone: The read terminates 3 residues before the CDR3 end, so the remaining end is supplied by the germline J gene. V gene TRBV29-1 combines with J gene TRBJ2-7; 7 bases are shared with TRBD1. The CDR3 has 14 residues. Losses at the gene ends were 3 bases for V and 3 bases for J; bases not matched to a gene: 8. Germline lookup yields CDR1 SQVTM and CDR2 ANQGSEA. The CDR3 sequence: CSVDAYRGNYEQYF. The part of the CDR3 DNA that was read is TGCAGCGTTGACGCTTACAGGGGAAACTACGAG.

The DNA read from the CDR3 is TGTGCCAGCAGCTTACAGGGCACTCAGCCC. Translated, it gives CASSLQGTQP. The complete CDR3 protein is CASSLQGTQPQHF. The genes are TRBV5-6 and TRBJ1-5, with D perhaps TRBD1 (6 bases). The read terminates 3 residues ahead of where the CDR3 ends, so the germline J gene completes it. The CDR3 has 13 amino acids. Germline V lookup: CDR1 SGHDT, CDR2 YYEEEE. V was cut by 2 bases and J by 6 bases, with 9 bases left in between.

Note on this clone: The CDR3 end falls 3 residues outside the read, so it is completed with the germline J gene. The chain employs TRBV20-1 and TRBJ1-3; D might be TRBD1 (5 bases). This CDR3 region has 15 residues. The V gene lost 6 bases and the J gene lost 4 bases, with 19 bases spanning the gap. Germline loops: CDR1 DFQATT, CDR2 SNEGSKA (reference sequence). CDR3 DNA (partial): TGCAGTGCCACCCAGGGCAGGGCACAAGGAAACACC. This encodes CSATQGRAQGNT. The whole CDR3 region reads CSATQGRAQGNTIYF.

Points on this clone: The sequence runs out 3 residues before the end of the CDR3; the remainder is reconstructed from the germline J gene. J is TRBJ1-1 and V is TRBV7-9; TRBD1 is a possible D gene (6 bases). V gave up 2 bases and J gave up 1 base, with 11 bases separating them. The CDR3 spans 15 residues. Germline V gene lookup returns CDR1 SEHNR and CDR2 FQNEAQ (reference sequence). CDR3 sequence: CASSLSSGANTEAFF. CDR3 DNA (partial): TGTGCCAGCAGCTTAAGTTCAGGGGCGAACACTGAA.

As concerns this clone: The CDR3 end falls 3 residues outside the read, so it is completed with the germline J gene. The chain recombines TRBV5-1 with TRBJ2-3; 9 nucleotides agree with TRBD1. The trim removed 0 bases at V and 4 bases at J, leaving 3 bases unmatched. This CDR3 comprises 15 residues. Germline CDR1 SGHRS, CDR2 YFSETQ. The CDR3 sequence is CASSLEGQGPDTQYF. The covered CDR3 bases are TGCGCCAGCAGCTTGGAGGGACAGGGCCCAGATACG.

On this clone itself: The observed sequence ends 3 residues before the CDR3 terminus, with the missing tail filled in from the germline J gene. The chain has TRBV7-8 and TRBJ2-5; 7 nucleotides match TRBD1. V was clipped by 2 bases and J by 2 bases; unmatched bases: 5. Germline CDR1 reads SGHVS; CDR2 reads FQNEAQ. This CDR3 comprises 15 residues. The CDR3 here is CASSLPGQNQETQYF. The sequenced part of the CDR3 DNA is TGTGCCAGCAGCTTACCGGGACAGAATCAAGAGACC.

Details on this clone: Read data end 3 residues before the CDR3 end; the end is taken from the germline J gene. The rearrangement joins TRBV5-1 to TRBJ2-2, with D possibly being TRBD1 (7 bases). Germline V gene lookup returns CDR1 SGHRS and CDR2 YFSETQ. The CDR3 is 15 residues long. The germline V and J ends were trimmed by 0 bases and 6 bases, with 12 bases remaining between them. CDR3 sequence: CASSLGQGGPGELFF. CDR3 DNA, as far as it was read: TGCGCCAGCAGCTTGGGACAGGGAGGCCCCGGGGAG.

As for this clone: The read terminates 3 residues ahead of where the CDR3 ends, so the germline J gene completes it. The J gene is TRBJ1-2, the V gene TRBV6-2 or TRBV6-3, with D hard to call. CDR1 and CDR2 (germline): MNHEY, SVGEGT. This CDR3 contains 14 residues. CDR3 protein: CASSYRGSLYDYTF. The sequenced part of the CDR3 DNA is TGTGCCAGCAGTTACCGGGGAAGTCTCTACGAC.

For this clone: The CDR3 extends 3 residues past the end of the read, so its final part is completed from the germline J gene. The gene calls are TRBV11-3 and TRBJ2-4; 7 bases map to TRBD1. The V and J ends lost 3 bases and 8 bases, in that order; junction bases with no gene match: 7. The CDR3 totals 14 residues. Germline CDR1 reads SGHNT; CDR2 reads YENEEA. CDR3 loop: CASSFLEGADIQYF. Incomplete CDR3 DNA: TGTGCCAGCAGCTTCCTTGAGGGGGCCGACATT.

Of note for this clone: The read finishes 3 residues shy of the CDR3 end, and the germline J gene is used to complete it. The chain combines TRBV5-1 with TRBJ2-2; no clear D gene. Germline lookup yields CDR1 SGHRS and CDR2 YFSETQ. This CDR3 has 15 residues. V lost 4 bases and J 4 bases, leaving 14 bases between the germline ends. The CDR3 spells CASSTQEPGTGELFF. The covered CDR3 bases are TGCGCCAGCAGCACCCAAGAACCGGGCACCGGGGAG.

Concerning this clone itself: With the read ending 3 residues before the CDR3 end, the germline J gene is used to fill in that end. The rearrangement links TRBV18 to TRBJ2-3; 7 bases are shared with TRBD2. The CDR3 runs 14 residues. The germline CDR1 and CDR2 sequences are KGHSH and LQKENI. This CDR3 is CASSPPGLQETQYF. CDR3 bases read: TGTGCCAGCTCACCACCGGGACTACAAGAGACG.

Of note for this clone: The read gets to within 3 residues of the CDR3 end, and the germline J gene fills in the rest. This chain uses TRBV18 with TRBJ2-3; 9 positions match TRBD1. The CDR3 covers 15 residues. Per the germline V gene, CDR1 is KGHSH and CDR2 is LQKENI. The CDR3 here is CASSPQQGAGQPQYF. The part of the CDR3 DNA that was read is TGTGCCAGCTCACCACAACAGGGGGCAGGTCAGCCG.

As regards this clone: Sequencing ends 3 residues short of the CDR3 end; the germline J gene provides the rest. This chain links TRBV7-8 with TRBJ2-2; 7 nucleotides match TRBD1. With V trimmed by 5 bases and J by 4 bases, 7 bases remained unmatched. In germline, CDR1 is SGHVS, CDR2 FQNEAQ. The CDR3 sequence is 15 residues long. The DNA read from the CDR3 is TGTGCCAGCAGCCAAAGGGGGCTTGGCACCGGGGAG. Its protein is CASSQRGLGTGE. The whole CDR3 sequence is CASSQRGLGTGELFF.